The source of this TCR beta chain is a study of CD8 T cells in Susac syndrome. This clonotype was counted once. V lost 3 bases and J lost 4; bases outside the gene matches: 4. CDR1 is SGHRS and CDR2 is YFSETQ in the germline V gene. The CDR3 extends over 15 amino acids. Random hexamers were used to reverse transcribe 0.5 to 1 ug of RNA. TCRdb reprocessed the immunoSEQ multiplex PCR reads with MiXCR, giving one entry per CDR3 protein. Of under 200,000 distinct CDR3 sequences in the sample, about 91% are singletons; the top ten hold 0.075% to 0.095%. The sequence was collected from a human donor with Susac syndrome. The sample taken for sequencing was CD4+ T cells from PBMCs. The gene calls are TRBV5-1 and TRBJ2-3; TRBD1 matches at 11 bases. The CDR3 DNA follows: TGCGCCAGCAGCTCGGGACAGGGGGAATCAGATACGCAGTATTTT. This translates into CASSSGQGESDTQYF.